The clone carrying this T cell receptor beta chain was seen once. What it binds is unknown. This record comes from a study of identifying expanded T cells in peripheral blood. Findings and caveats of the study: Two-week clone count variance significantly increased as total template count grew. Differentially abundant clones: about 1.3 between replicates, 16.4 at roughly 2 weeks, roughly 18 at four.

Trimming shortened V by 0 bases and J by 11 bases, and 10 bases separated the two germline ends. From germline, CDR1 is GTSNPN and CDR2 SVGIG (reference sequence). The CDR3 has 11 amino acids. The table came from immunoSEQ multiplex PCR; TCRdb's copy has only in-frame clones and leaves some out. This sample has some 97,000 clones, with over 70% found just once. Healthy donors had no documented immune events, such as infections, while sampled. This sequence was found in a person aged 18 to 70 in good health. This sequence joins TRBV30 and TRBJ1-1; no firm D call. The material sequenced was blood. In nucleotides, the CDR3 is TGTGCCTGGAGTGTAGTCCGGTCGGCTTTCTTT. This sequence encodes CAWSVVRSAFF.